This record looks at one T cell receptor beta chain sequence and its context. Its target is unknown. The read gets to within 3 residues of the CDR3 end, and the germline J gene fills in the rest. The V end was cut by 5 bases, the J end by 3 bases, with 15 bases between. CDR1 and CDR2 (germline): SGHAT, FQDESV (reference sequence). The CDR3 totals 15 residues. The data stem from a study of T cells in women clearing cervical HPV infection. Study details: Women with histologically confirmed HPV16-related CIN3 or worse, 2 with invasive cancer, served as cases. Cases' blood sampling followed lesion detection by median approximately 150 days (90 to 200).

Whole-study findings and limits: TRBV6-7 relative abundance averaged approximately 0.1% in cases and under 0.2% in controls. A classifier using richness and V gene abundances reached an AUC of around 0.78.

Clones were read by immunoSEQ multiplex PCR, and TCRdb kept only the in-frame ones, dropping some. This sample contains around 19,000 clones. The gene calls are TRBV11-1 and TRBJ2-3; TRBD1 might be the D (6 bases). Input material: blood buffy coat. This sequence originates from a woman between 18 and 75 years old with a cervical HPV16 infection that either progressed to CIN3+ or cleared (not recorded which). The CDR3 here is CASSPTRTVTDTQYF. CDR3 DNA, as far as it was read: TGTGCCAGCAGCCCCACAAGGACAGTTACAGATACG.